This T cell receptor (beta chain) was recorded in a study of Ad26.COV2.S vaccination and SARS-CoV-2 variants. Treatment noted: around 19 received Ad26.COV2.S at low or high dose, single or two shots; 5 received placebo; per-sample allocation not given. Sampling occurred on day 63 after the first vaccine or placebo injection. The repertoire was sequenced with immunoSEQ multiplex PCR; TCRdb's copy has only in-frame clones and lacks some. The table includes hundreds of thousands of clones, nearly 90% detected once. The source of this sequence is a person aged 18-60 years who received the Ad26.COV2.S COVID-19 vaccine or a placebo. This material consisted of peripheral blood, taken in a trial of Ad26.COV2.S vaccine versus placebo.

DNA for the CDR3: TGTGCCAGCAGCCCGCTTAATTACAATGAGCAGTTCTTC. It yields the protein CASSPLNYNEQFF. The chain carries TRBV4-2 and TRBJ2-1; no definite D call. Germline V gene lookup returns CDR1 LGHNA and CDR2 YNFKEQ. Trimming took 4 bases from V and 4 from J, leaving 8 bases between them. The CDR3 runs to 13 residues.